Detailed here is one T cell receptor beta chain. The antigen remains unidentified. CD4+ cells of the naive, central memory, regulatory and stem cell-like memory types were sorted via CD45RO/CCR7/CD25/CD127/CD95/CD27. Germline CDR1 SGHVS, CDR2 FQNEAQ. V shed 1 base and J 14 bases; nucleotides not matched to a gene: 10. The CDR3 runs 15 residues. Expressed TCRB transcripts were sequenced after all isolated RNA was converted to cDNA. Clones were read by immunoSEQ multiplex PCR, and TCRdb kept only the in-frame ones, dropping some. The sample holds approximately 26,000 clones, approximately 65% seen once. These data originate in a study of beta chain features in type 1 diabetes. Study results and limitations: Shorter TCRB CDR3s, moderately but significantly so, marked every one of the four CD4+ subsets in Type 1 diabetes patients. Insertions were fewer and deletions more numerous at VDJ junctions in type 1 diabetes patients.

Specimen: Tregs from blood. This receptor was identified in a woman aged 25 to 39 with type 1 diabetes. This rearrangement joins TRBV7-8 to TRBJ1-6; TRBD1 aligns across 8 bases. CDR3 sequence: CASSLVQGQVDALHF. CDR3 DNA: TGTGCCAGCAGCTTAGTTCAGGGACAGGTGGACGCCCTCCACTTT.